Shown below are 21 T cell receptor beta chains from a single sample sequenced in a study of blood T cell repertoires in COVID-19. TCRdb keeps only in-frame clones here, not all; method: immunoSEQ multiplex PCR. The sample includes approximately 230,000 clones, roughly 90% seen only once; the top ten take over 4%. Sequences were obtained from PBMCs or T cells enriched from blood (not recorded which). The receptors were sampled from a woman in her twenties or thirties who had recovered from COVID-19.

This clone is a singleton in its sample. The V and J genes are TRBV19 and TRBJ1-2, with TRBD1 identical over 7 bases. The germline CDR1 and CDR2 sequences are LNHDA and SQIVND (reference sequence). The J segment lost 5 bases and the V segment lost 5 bases, leaving 5 bases of the junction unmatched. CDR3 length equals 13 residues. The CDR3 DNA reads TGTGCCAGTAGTCCGACAGGGCAATATGGCTACACCTTC. It codes for CASSPTGQYGYTF.

The table lists this clone with a few counts. This chain connects TRBV9 to TRBJ2-1; 9 bases agree with TRBD2. The CDR3 runs 15 residues. The germline V gene has CDR1 SGDLS and CDR2 YYNGEE. V gave up 0 bases and J gave up 5 bases; unmatched junction bases: 3. The CDR3 spells CASSVAGLAHNEQFF. CDR3 coding DNA: TGTGCCAGCAGCGTAGCGGGACTAGCTCACAATGAGCAGTTCTTC.

V is TRBV6-2 or TRBV6-3 and J is TRBJ2-7; D not certain. This CDR3 is built from 11 residues. Trimming removed 5 bases from V and 4 bases from J, with 6 bases in between. The germline V gene encodes CDR1 MNHEY and CDR2 SVGEGT. The DNA for the CDR3 is TGTGCCAGCAGTCCCAGATACGAGCAGTACTTC. It codes for CASSPRYEQYF.

V usage is TRBV7-8 and J usage is TRBJ1-1; D is unresolved. The length of the CDR3 is 14 residues. The V end was cut by 2 bases, the J end by 1 base, with 8 bases between. The germline gives CDR1 SGHVS, CDR2 FQNEAQ. The CDR3 sequence is CASSLISQNTEAFF. The CDR3 bases are TGTGCCAGCAGCTTAATATCACAGAACACTGAAGCTTTCTTT.

This clone was detected only once. The genes are TRBV7-9 and TRBJ2-1, with 8 bases lining up with TRBD2. This CDR3 is 14 amino acids long. The germline CDR1 and CDR2 sequences are SEHNR and FQNEAQ (reference sequence). After removal of 5 bases from V and 6 bases from J, the junction contained 6 bases not matched to a gene. Here the CDR3 DNA reads TGTGCCAGCAGCCCCCGGACTAGCCCCAATGAGCAGTTCTTC. This sequence encodes CASSPRTSPNEQFF.

This clone was detected only once. The genes are TRBV5-1 and TRBJ2-7, with D tentatively TRBD1 (6 bases). This CDR3 comprises 14 residues. Per germline, CDR1 SGHRS and CDR2 YFSETQ. The ends were cut back, 3 bases at V and 9 bases at J, with 19 bases in the middle. CDR3 DNA: TGCGCCAGCAGCTCGGGCTTGGCAGGGGATGCGCAGTACTTC. Translated: CASSSGLAGDAQYF.

The V call is TRBV6-2 or TRBV6-3, the J call TRBJ1-6; D not resolved. Per germline, CDR1 MNHEY and CDR2 SVGEGT. The CDR3 length is 12 residues. Trimming stripped 2 bases from V and 10 bases from J, with 6 bases between. For the CDR3, the DNA is TGTGCCAGCAGTTACGAGGCCTCACCCCTCCACTTT. This encodes CASSYEASPLHF.

V and J are TRBV10-3 and TRBJ1-1, with D maybe TRBD1 (5 bases). This CDR3 region has 12 residues. V gave up 8 bases and J gave up 13 bases, with 20 bases separating them. CDR1 is ENHRY and CDR2 is SYGVKD in the germline V gene. Here the CDR3 DNA reads TGTGCCATCTCAGGACATACCCAACTTTTTTTCTTT. It encodes CAISGHTQLFFF.

The chain carries TRBV28 and TRBJ1-2, with D possibly TRBD1 on 6 matching bases. The CDR3 runs to 14 residues. The germline CDR1 and CDR2 sequences are MDHEN and SYDVKM. V was shortened by 2 bases and J by 10 bases, with 17 bases between the two germline ends. The CDR3 here is CASSLGGQGSDYTF. CDR3 nucleotides: TGTGCCAGCAGTTTAGGTGGGCAGGGGAGTGACTACACCTTC.

This chain joins TRBV28 and TRBJ1-1; 8 bases agree with TRBD1. The germline CDR1 and CDR2 sequences are MDHEN and SYDVKM. This CDR3 comprises 12 residues. CDR3: CAGGRQGTEAFF. CDR3 DNA: TGTGCTGGGGGTCGACAGGGGACTGAAGCTTTCTTT.

This clone appeared a single time. The J gene is TRBJ2-2, the V gene TRBV27, with D perhaps TRBD2 (5 bases). CDR3 length equals 15 residues. V was clipped by 1 base and J by 6 bases, with 12 bases between them. Germline CDR1 is MNHEY and CDR2 is SMNVEV (reference sequence). The CDR3 loop is CASSLWGVVPGELFF. CDR3 sequence (DNA): TGTGCCAGCAGTTTATGGGGAGTAGTTCCCGGGGAGCTGTTTTTT.

The chain couples TRBV9 to TRBJ1-2, with 9 bases identical to TRBD1. V shed 5 bases, J shed 7 bases, and the junction held 15 bases outside the gene matches. The germline CDR1 and CDR2 sequences are SGDLS and YYNGEE. The CDR3 runs to 16 residues. CDR3 DNA sequence: TGTGCCAGCAGTGAATCCCGCGACAGGGGGATAGGTGGCTACACCTTC. This encodes CASSESRDRGIGGYTF.

The genes are TRBV4-1 and TRBJ1-5, with TRBD1 matching 7 bases. Germline-derived CDR1 and CDR2 are MGHRA and YSYEKL. The J segment lost 3 bases and the V segment lost 1 base, leaving 12 bases of the junction unmatched. The length of the CDR3 is 18 residues. CDR3 in DNA: TGCGCCAGCAGCCAAGTTTTAGGGGGCGGAGGAAACAATCAGCCCCAGCATTTT. This encodes CASSQVLGGGGNNQPQHF.

The genes are TRBV29-1 and TRBJ2-1; weak D call: TRBD2 (5 bases). Per germline, CDR1 SQVTM and CDR2 ANQGSEA. The CDR3 covers 11 residues. The V end was cut by 6 bases, the J end by 3 bases, with 6 bases between. The chain's CDR3 is CSVDYYNEQFF. DNA of the CDR3: TGCAGCGTAGACTACTACAATGAGCAGTTCTTC.

The J gene is TRBJ1-2, the V gene TRBV4-1; D remains ambiguous. Germline CDR1 reads MGHRA; CDR2 reads YSYEKL. CDR3 size: 13 residues. The V and J ends lost 4 bases and 5 bases respectively, with 11 bases between them. This chain's CDR3 is CASSLGGIYGYTF. The CDR3 DNA sequence: TGCGCCAGCAGCCTGGGCGGGATTTATGGCTACACCTTC.

This clone was seen a few times. As DNA, the CDR3 is TGTGCCAGCAGTTACTGGCGGAGGGAAAAACTGTTTTTT. This encodes CASSYWRREKLFF. This chain links TRBV6-2 or TRBV6-3 with TRBJ1-4; D gene ambiguous. CDR1 is MNHEY and CDR2 is SVGEGT in the germline V gene. This CDR3 spans 13 amino acids. V gave up 1 base and J gave up 8 bases, with 8 bases separating them.

This clone was seen once. The chain has TRBV30 and TRBJ1-2, with D tentatively TRBD1 (5 bases). The CDR3 sequence is 12 residues long. Germline lookup yields CDR1 GTSNPN and CDR2 SVGIG (reference sequence). Trimming took 7 bases from V and 2 from J, leaving 11 bases between them. CDR3 residues: CAFTTDNYGYTF. Here the CDR3 DNA reads TGTGCCTTTACGACAGACAACTATGGCTACACCTTC.

The rearrangement links TRBV4-3 to TRBJ2-1; 9 nucleotides align to TRBD2. The V gene end was trimmed by 4 bases and the J gene end by 9 bases; junction bases not matched to a gene: 10. Germline CDR1 reads LGHNA; CDR2 reads YSLEER. This CDR3 has 15 residues. The CDR3 loop reads CASSLGLAGRVEQFF. As DNA, the CDR3 is TGCGCCAGCAGCCTGGGACTAGCAGGAAGGGTTGAGCAGTTCTTC.

The chain is built from TRBV6-2 or TRBV6-3 and TRBJ2-1; 7 positions match TRBD2. This CDR3 comprises 14 residues. Unmatched junction bases numbered 4, after V lost 2 bases and J lost 6 bases. Looked up from germline, CDR1 is MNHEY and CDR2 is SVGEGT. The CDR3 loop reads CASSYRTSRNEQFF. The CDR3 DNA is TGTGCCAGCAGTTACCGGACTAGTCGCAATGAGCAGTTCTTC.

This clone was found once. The V and J genes are TRBV28 and TRBJ1-2, with TRBD1 matching 9 bases. The CDR3 has 19 residues. With 6 bases clipped from V and 8 bases from J, the junction kept 25 bases outside the gene matches. CDR1 is MDHEN and CDR2 is SYDVKM in the germline V gene. The chain's CDR3 is CASRATYANHRDRALGYTF. CDR3 nucleotide sequence: TGTGCCAGCAGGGCGACATACGCAAATCACCGGGACAGGGCATTAGGCTACACCTTC.

This chain joins TRBV11-1 and TRBJ2-5; TRBD1 agrees at 10 bases. CDR1 and CDR2 from the germline V gene are SGHAT and FQDESV (reference sequence). This CDR3 contains 16 residues. The J segment lost 5 bases and the V segment lost 5 bases, leaving 11 bases of the junction unmatched. The CDR3 DNA reads TGTGCCAGCAGCCCAAACCCGACAGGGGGCGGTGAGACCCAGTACTTC. It yields the protein CASSPNPTGGGETQYF.